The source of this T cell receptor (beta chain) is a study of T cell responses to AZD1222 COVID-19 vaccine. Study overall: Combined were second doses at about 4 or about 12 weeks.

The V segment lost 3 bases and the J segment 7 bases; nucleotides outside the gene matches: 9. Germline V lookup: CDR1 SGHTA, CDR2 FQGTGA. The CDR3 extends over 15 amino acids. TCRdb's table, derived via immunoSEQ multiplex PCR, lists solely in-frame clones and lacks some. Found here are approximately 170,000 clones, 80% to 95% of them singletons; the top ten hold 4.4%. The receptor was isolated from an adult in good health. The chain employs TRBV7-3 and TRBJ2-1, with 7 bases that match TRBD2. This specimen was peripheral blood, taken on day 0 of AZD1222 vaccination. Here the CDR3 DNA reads TGTGCCAGCAGCTTTGGGCTAGCCGGGGGGAATGAGCAGTTCTTC. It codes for CASSFGLAGGNEQFF.